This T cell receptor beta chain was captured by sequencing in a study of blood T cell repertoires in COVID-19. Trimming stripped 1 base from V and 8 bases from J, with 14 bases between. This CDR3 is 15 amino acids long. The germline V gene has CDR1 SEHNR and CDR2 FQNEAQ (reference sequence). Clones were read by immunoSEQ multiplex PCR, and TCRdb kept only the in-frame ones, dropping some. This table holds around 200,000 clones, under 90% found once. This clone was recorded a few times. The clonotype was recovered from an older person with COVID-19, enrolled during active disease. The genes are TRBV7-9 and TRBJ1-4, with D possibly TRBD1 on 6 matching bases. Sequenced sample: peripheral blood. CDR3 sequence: CASSLDTGYGEKLFF. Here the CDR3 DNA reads TGTGCCAGCAGCTTAGACACAGGGTACGGGGAAAAACTGTTTTTT.